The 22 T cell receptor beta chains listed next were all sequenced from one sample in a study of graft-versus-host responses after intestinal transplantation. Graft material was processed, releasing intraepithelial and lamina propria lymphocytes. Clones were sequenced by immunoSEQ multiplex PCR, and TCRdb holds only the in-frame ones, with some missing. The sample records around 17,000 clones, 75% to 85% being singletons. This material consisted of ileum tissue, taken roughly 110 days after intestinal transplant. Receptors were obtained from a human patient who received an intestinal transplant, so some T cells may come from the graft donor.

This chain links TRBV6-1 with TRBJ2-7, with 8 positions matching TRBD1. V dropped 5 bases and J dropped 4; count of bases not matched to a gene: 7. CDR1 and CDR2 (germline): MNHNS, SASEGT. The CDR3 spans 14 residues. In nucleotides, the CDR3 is TGTGCCAGCAGTCTGGGACAGGATGTTTACGAGCAGTACTTC. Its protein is CASSLGQDVYEQYF.

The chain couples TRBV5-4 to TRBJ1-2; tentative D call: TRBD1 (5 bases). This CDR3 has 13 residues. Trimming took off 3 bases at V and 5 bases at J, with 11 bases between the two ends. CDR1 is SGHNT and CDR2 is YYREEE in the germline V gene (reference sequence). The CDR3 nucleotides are TGTGCCAGCAGCTCTTTGACAGCTTATGGCTACACCTTC. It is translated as CASSSLTAYGYTF.

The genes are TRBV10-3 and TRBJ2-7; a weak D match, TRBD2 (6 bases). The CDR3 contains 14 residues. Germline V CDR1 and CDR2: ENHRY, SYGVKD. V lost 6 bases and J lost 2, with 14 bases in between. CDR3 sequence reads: CAISSRTMAYEQYF. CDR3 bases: TGTGCCATCAGCTCACGGACTATGGCCTACGAGCAGTACTTC.

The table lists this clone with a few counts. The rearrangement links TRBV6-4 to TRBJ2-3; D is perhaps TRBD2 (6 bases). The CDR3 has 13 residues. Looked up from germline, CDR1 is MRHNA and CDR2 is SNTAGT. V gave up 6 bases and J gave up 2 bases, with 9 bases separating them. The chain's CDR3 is CASSGTPTDTQYF. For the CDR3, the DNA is TGTGCCAGCAGCGGGACTCCCACAGATACGCAGTATTTT.

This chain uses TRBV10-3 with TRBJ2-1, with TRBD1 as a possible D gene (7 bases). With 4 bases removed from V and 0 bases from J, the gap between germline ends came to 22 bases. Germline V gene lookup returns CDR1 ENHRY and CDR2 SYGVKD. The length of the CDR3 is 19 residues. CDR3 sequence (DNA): TGTGCCATCAGTGGGGGGACAGCCTTAGCGGAATCCTCCTACAATGAGCAGTTCTTC. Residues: CAISGGTALAESSYNEQFF.

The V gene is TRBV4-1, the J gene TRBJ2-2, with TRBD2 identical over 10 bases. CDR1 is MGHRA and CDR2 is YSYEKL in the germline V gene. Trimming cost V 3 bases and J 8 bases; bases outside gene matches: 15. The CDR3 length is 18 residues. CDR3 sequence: CASSHIFRTSGYGGELFF. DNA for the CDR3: TGCGCCAGCAGCCATATTTTCCGGACTAGCGGTTACGGAGGGGAGCTGTTTTTT.

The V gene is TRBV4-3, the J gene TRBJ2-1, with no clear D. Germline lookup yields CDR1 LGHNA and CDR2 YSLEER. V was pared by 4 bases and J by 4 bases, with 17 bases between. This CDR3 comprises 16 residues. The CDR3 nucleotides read TGCGCCAGCAGCCGAACCCCGGGTTTTGCTTACAATGAGCAGTTCTTC. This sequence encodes CASSRTPGFAYNEQFF.

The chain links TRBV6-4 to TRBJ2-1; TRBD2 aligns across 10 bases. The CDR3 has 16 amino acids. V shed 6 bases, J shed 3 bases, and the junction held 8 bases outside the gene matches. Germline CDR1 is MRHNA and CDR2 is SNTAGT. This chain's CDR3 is CASSPGLARYYNEQFF. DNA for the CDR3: TGTGCCAGCAGCCCGGGACTAGCGCGCTACTACAATGAGCAGTTCTTC.

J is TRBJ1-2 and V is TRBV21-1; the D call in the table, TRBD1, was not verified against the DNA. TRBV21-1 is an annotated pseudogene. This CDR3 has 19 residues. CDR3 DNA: TGTGCCAGCAGCAAACCTGACAGGGAAGGGGTGCCTAGGGTATATGGCTACACCTTC. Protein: CASSKPDREGVPRVYGYTF.

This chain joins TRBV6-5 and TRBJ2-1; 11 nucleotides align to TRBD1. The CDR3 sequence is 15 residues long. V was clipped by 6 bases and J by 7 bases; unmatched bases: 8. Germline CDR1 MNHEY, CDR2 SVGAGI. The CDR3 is CASSAGQGARNEQFF. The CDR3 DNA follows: TGTGCCAGCAGCGCTGGACAGGGGGCGCGGAATGAGCAGTTCTTC.

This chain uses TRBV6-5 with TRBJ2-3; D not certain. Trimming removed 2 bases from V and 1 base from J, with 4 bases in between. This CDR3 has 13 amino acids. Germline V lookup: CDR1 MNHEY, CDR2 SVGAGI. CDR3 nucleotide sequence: TGTGCCAGCAGTTACAGCGGCACAGATACGCAGTATTTT. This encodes CASSYSGTDTQYF.

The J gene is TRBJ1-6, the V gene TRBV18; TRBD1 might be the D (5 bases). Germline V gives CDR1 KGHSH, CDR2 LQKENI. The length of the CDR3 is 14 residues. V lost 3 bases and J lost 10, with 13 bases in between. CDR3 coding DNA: TGTGCCAGCTCACCCCGATGGGGCCAATCACCCCTCCACTTT. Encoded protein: CASSPRWGQSPLHF.

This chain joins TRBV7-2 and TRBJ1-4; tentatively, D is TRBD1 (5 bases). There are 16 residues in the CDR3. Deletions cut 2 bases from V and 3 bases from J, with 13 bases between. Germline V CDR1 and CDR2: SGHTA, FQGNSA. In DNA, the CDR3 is TGTGCCAGCAGCTTAACCCAGGGTCTGCCTAATGAAAAACTGTTTTTT. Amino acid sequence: CASSLTQGLPNEKLFF.

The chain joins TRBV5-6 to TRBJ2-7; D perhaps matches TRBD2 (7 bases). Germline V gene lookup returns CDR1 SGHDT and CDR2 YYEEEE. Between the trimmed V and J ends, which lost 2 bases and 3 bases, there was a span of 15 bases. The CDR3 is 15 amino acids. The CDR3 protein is CASSFGGTYLYEQYF. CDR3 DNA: TGTGCCAGCAGCTTCGGGGGGACATACCTCTACGAGCAGTACTTC.

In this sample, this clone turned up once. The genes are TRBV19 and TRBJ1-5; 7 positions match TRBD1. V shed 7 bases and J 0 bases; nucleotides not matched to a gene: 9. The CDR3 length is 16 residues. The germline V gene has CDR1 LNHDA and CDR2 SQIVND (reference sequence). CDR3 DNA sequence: TGTGCCAGTACCTTGACAGGGAAATATAGCAATCAGCCCCAGCATTTT. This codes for CASTLTGKYSNQPQHF. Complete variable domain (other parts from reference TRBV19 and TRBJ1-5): DGGITQSPKYLFRKEGQNVTLSCEQNLNHDAMYWYRQDPGQGLRLIYYSQIVNDFQKGDIAEGYSVSREKKESFPLTVTSAQKNPTAFYLCASTLTGKYSNQPQHFGDGTRLSIL.

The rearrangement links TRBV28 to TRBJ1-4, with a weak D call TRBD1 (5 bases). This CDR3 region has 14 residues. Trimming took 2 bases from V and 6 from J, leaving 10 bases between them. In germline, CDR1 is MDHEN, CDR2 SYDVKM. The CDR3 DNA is TGTGCCAGCAGTTTAACAGGACACTATGAAAAACTGTTTTTT. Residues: CASSLTGHYEKLFF.

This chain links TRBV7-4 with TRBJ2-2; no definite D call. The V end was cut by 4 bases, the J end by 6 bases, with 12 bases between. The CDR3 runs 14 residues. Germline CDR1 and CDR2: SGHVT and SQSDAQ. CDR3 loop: CASSSKVGSGELFF. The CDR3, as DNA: TGTGCCAGCAGCTCCAAAGTGGGGTCCGGGGAGCTGTTTTTT.

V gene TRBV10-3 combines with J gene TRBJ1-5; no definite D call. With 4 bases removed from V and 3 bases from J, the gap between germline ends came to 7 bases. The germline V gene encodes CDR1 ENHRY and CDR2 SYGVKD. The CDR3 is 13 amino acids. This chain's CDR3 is CAISVHLNQPQHF. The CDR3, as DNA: TGTGCCATCAGTGTACATCTCAATCAGCCCCAGCATTTT.

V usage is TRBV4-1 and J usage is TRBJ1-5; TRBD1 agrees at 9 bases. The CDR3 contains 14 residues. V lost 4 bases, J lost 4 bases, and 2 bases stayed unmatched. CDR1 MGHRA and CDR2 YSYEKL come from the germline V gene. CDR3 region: CASSRDRGNQPQHF. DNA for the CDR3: TGCGCCAGCAGCCGAGACAGGGGGAATCAGCCCCAGCATTTT.

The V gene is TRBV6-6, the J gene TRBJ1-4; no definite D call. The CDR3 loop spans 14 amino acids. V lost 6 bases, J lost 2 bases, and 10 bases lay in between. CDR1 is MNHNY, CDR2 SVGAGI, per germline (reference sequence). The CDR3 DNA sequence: TGTGCCAGCAGCCTCTCAAGGACTAATGAAAAACTGTTTTTT. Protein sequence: CASSLSRTNEKLFF.

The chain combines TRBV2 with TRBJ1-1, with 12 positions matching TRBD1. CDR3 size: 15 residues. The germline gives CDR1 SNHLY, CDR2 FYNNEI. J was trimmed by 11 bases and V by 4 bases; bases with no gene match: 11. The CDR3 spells CASSGFPGQGAGAFF. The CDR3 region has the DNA TGTGCCAGCAGTGGATTCCCGGGACAGGGGGCGGGGGCTTTCTTT.

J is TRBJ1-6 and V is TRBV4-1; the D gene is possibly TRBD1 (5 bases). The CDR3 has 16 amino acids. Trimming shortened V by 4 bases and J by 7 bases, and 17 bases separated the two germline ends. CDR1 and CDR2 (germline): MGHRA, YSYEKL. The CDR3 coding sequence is TGCGCCAGCAGCCCCTGGGCAGGGCGGCGAAATTCACCCCTCCACTTT. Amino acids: CASSPWAGRRNSPLHF.